The rows below give T cell receptor beta chains drawn from one sample of a study of shared clonotypes between healthy human individuals. Repertoires were generated with immunoSEQ multiplex PCR, while TCRdb's copy carries only in-frame clones and drops some. The repertoire holds just over 2,000,000 clones, 90% to 95% seen once, with 0.13% in the top ten. The sample taken for sequencing was naive CD4+ T cells sorted from blood. The receptor source for this set is a young man in good health. Each CDR3 is given with its conserved first and last residue. Clone size appears in some rows only: once, few, many, or a class for an expanded clone.

clone size	V gene	CDR3 protein
.	TRBV2	CASTPGGPRTDTQYF
.	TRBV10-3	CAISAQGARNTEAFF
.	TRBV11-2	CASSETAQEWTDTQYF
.	TRBV6-1	CASSVNEKLFF
.	TRBV13	CAGSRAGTGGGQQYF
.	TRBV10-3	CAITTSLQETQYF
.	TRBV4-1	CASSRSQGYNEQFF
.	TRBV5-4	CASSFGTSGVGQFF
.	TRBV4-3	CASSQVPGHLSSYNSPLHF
.	TRBV7-9	CASSTDSSNQPQHF
once	TRBV30	CAYRPQGYSNQPQHF
once	TRBV5-1	CASSPGQGSADTQYF
.	TRBV27	CARTGAPTYGYTF
.	TRBV9	CASSVGQTISPLHF
.	TRBV4-1	CASSHLALQETQYF
.	TRBV2	CASKPTLQSPLFF
.	TRBV19	CASSPSSKGAYQETQYF
.	TRBV28	CASSLPGLGTQYF
.	TRBV5-6	CASSSGQGNSPLHF
.	TRBV2	CASNGRSEAFF
.	TRBV11-2	CASSLDVTEAFF
few	TRBV27	CASRQGAPTEAFF
.	TRBV30	CAWMKGWEGYTF
.	TRBV7-9	CASSLSGAGKLFF
.	TRBV10-3	CAIGTGGRTDTQYF
.	TRBV5-1	CASSLEAGGAGAFF
.	TRBV11-3	CASSGGREGTGELFF
.	TRBV4-1	CASSQGIDNQPQHF
once	TRBV25-1	CASSVGAVDKETQYF
.	TRBV6-5	CASSYNSNYGYTF
.	TRBV5-1	CASSSGLAGGQDTQYF
.	TRBV6-6	CASSSTGGGRGEAFF
once	TRBV28	CASTELAGDLDEQYF
.	TRBV7-2	CASSFSPGTQGGYTF
.	TRBV30	CAWTTVGRGRQPNGYTF